Each of the 9 T cell receptor beta chains below was sequenced from the same sample in a study of cytomegalovirus exposure and HLA in healthy donors. PCR employed 60 Vbeta and 13 Jbeta primers. This table comes from immunoSEQ multiplex PCR, and its TCRdb copy is limited to in-frame clones, with some not included. The sample contains 200,000 or so clones, approximately 80% of which appear only once. Sample: PBMCs. The receptor set was obtained from a boy aged 2-15 years in good health and CMV-seronegative.

The chain is built from TRBV2 and TRBJ1-3; no clear D gene. There are 15 residues in the CDR3. Germline CDR1 and CDR2: SNHLY and FYNNEI. Trimming left V 2 bases short and J 0 bases short, with 8 bases between. The CDR3 DNA follows: TGTGCCAGCAGTGAAACAGCTCACTCTGGAAACACCATATATTTT. It is translated as CASSETAHSGNTIYF.

The chain has TRBV5-1 and TRBJ2-3; 7 bases fit TRBD1. Per germline, CDR1 SGHRS and CDR2 YFSETQ. V was clipped by 0 bases and J by 0 bases; unmatched bases: 1. The CDR3 runs 15 residues. CDR3 sequence reads: CASSLEGGSTDTQYF. Here the CDR3 DNA reads TGCGCCAGCAGCTTGGAAGGGGGCAGCACAGATACGCAGTATTTT. Full variable domain (remainder filled in from reference TRBV5-1 and TRBJ2-3): KAGVTQTPRYLIKTRGQQVTLSCSPISGHRSVSWYQQTPGQGLQFLFEYFSETQRNKGNFPGRFSGRQFSNSRSEMNVSTLELGDSALYLCASSLEGGSTDTQYFGPGTRLTVL.

The chain employs TRBV4-2 and TRBJ2-7; D gene uncertain. The CDR3 contains 16 residues. CDR1 and CDR2 from the germline V gene are LGHNA and YNFKEQ. The ends were cut back, 0 bases at V and 0 bases at J, with 12 bases in the middle. The CDR3 here is CASSQESQARSYEQYF. The CDR3 DNA is TGTGCCAGCAGCCAAGAGTCGCAGGCCCGCTCCTACGAGCAGTACTTC.

The J gene is TRBJ1-5, the V gene TRBV27; 8 bases fit TRBD1. This CDR3 is built from 15 residues. V dropped 6 bases and J dropped 1; count of bases not matched to a gene: 5. In germline, CDR1 is MNHEY, CDR2 SMNVEV (reference sequence). The DNA for the CDR3 is TGTGCCAGCAGCCCGGGACAGGAGAGCAATCAGCCCCAGCATTTT. This translates into CASSPGQESNQPQHF.

The V gene is TRBV6-5, the J gene TRBJ2-1; D might be TRBD2 (6 bases). V shed 7 bases and J shed 6 bases, with 16 bases lying between them. Germline values: CDR1 MNHEY, CDR2 SVGAGI. The CDR3 loop spans 14 amino acids. CDR3 amino acids: CASNKGGPGNEQFF. CDR3 DNA sequence: TGTGCCAGCAACAAAGGAGGGCCAGGCAATGAGCAGTTCTTC.

CDR3 DNA sequence: TGTGCCATCAGTGAATCAAAGGGACTAGCCAGCACAGATACGCAGTATTTT. It is translated as CAISESKGLASTDTQYF. The chain has TRBV10-3 and TRBJ2-3; 9 bases are a match to TRBD2. Germline lookup yields CDR1 ENHRY and CDR2 SYGVKD. V dropped 3 bases and J dropped 0; count of bases not matched to a gene: 7. The CDR3 extends over 17 amino acids.

As concerns this clone: A read error may produce the germline difference seen at one junction end. The chain has TRBV5-1 and TRBJ2-1; 8 bases are shared with TRBD2. CDR3 length equals 16 residues. CDR1 is SGHRS, CDR2 YFSETQ, per germline. CDR3 in amino acids: CASSLRLASSYNGQFF. CDR3 in DNA: TGCGCCAGCAGCTTACGACTAGCGAGCTCCTACAATGGGCAGTTCTTC.

J is TRBJ2-7 and V is TRBV20-1; the D is unclear. Germline V gene sequence: CDR1 DFQATT, CDR2 SNEGSKA (reference sequence). Trimming removed 3 bases from V and 5 bases from J, with 5 bases in between. The CDR3 consists of 10 residues. CDR3 sequence (DNA): TGCAGTGCTAGTGAGCACGAGCAGTACTTC. Amino acid sequence: CSASEHEQYF.

The chain carries TRBV19 and TRBJ2-7; D is perhaps TRBD1 (5 bases). Germline-derived CDR1 and CDR2 are LNHDA and SQIVND (reference sequence). V was pared by 5 bases and J by 5 bases, with 13 bases between. The CDR3 runs to 13 residues. CDR3 nucleotide sequence: TGTGCCAGTAGTTCCCAGGGTTACGACGAGCAGTACTTC. Translated, it gives CASSSQGYDEQYF.